Below, 27 T cell receptor beta chains from the same sample are listed, as sequenced in a study of technical replicates of blood from several donors. The method was immunoSEQ multiplex PCR; TCRdb's version includes in-frame clones alone and lacks a portion of them. The sample has around 80,000 clones, 95% to 98% seen once. Source material: T cells isolated from PBMCs. Receptors originate from a human donor in good health.

CDR3 sequence: CASRSSGRGSYNEQFF. CDR3 nucleotide sequence: TGTGCCAGCAGGTCTAGCGGGAGAGGGTCCTACAATGAGCAGTTCTTC. The chain is built from TRBV2 and TRBJ2-1; TRBD2 matches 10 bases. The CDR3 is 16 amino acids. Germline trimming cut 6 bases from V and 1 base from J; bases unmatched to any gene: 6. Germline V gene lookup returns CDR1 SNHLY and CDR2 FYNNEI.

The genes are TRBV7-6 and TRBJ2-1; 10 bases match TRBD2. V gave up 5 bases and J gave up 4 bases; unmatched junction bases: 5. Germline assignment: CDR1 SGHVS and CDR2 FNYEAQ. This CDR3 contains 15 residues. CDR3 region: CASSRSSGGYNEQFF. For the CDR3, the DNA is TGTGCCAGCAGCCGTTCTAGCGGGGGTTACAATGAGCAGTTCTTC.

V is TRBV27 and J is TRBJ2-7; 12 bases line up with TRBD2. This CDR3 has 16 residues. J gave up 2 bases and V 0 bases, and 2 bases lay outside the gene matches. CDR1 is MNHEY and CDR2 is SMNVEV in the germline V gene (reference sequence). CDR3 in DNA: TGTGCCAGCAGTTTATCGACTAGCGGGAGCACCTACGAGCAGTACTTC. Amino acids: CASSLSTSGSTYEQYF.

The CDR3 here is CASSSPGLAGDNEQFF. For the CDR3, the DNA is TGTGCCAGCAGTTCACCGGGACTAGCGGGAGATAATGAGCAGTTCTTC. The chain recombines TRBV28 with TRBJ2-1; TRBD2 matches at 14 bases. V trimming: 4 bases; J trimming: 7 bases; junction bases outside the gene matches: 6. CDR3 length equals 16 residues. Germline loops: CDR1 MDHEN, CDR2 SYDVKM.

The chain employs TRBV30 and TRBJ1-1; TRBD1 aligns across 7 bases. The length of the CDR3 is 15 residues. Trimming at V came to 5 bases and at J to 1 base, leaving 10 bases not matched to a gene. Looked up from germline, CDR1 is GTSNPN and CDR2 is SVGIG (reference sequence). The CDR3 DNA is TGTGCCTGGTATTTTGACAGGACAGGGAACACTGAAGCTTTCTTT. Translation: CAWYFDRTGNTEAFF.

The chain employs TRBV4-1 and TRBJ2-7; TRBD1 matches at 8 bases. The CDR3 loop spans 15 amino acids. Per germline, CDR1 MGHRA and CDR2 YSYEKL. Trimming cost V 0 bases and J 7 bases; bases outside gene matches: 8. The CDR3 loop is CASSQDPGGLGEQYF. In DNA form, the CDR3 reads TGCGCCAGCAGCCAAGACCCAGGGGGCCTAGGGGAGCAGTACTTC.

V gene TRBV7-9 combines with J gene TRBJ1-4, with 10 bases lining up with TRBD1. The germline CDR1 and CDR2 sequences are SEHNR and FQNEAQ (reference sequence). V was pared by 1 base and J by 4 bases, with 9 bases of the junction left unmatched. The length of the CDR3 is 18 residues. The CDR3 is CASSLDGQGGALNEKLFF. In nucleotides, the CDR3 is TGTGCCAGCAGCTTAGATGGACAGGGGGGCGCCCTTAATGAAAAACTGTTTTTT. The variable domain in full, with the rest retrieved from reference TRBV7-9 and TRBJ1-4, is DTGVSQNPRHKITKRGQNVTFRCDPISEHNRLYWYRQTLGQGPEFLTYFQNEAQLEKSRLLSDRFSAERPKGSFSTLEIQRTEQGDSAMYLCASSLDGQGGALNEKLFFGSGTQLSVL.

J is TRBJ2-7 and V is TRBV6-5; D is ambiguous. V gave up 2 bases and J gave up 2 bases, with 7 bases separating them. Germline V lookup: CDR1 MNHEY, CDR2 SVGAGI. CDR3 length equals 13 residues. The DNA for the CDR3 is TGTGCCAGCAGTTACGGGCAGACCTACGAGCAGTACTTC. Its translation: CASSYGQTYEQYF.

The chain couples TRBV9 to TRBJ2-3; TRBD2 matches at 7 bases. Germline V gene sequence: CDR1 SGDLS, CDR2 YYNGEE. V lost 4 bases, J lost 6 bases, and 8 bases stayed unmatched. The CDR3 sequence is 14 residues long. CDR3 DNA: TGTGCCAGCAGCAATGTGGGACTACTGGATACGCAGTATTTT. Its protein product is CASSNVGLLDTQYF.

The V and J genes are TRBV28 and TRBJ2-1, with a tentative D call TRBD2 (5 bases). Germline CDR1 MDHEN, CDR2 SYDVKM. Trimming removed 3 bases at V and 10 bases at J, with 22 bases between. The CDR3 sequence is 16 residues long. The CDR3 sequence is CASSLGGLYRNREQFF. The DNA of the CDR3 is TGTGCCAGCAGTTTGGGCGGGCTATACCGCAATCGGGAGCAGTTCTTC.

This clone was detected once. The CDR3: CASSFALSTGELFF. The CDR3 nucleotides are TGTGCCAGCAGCTTTGCCCTAAGCACCGGGGAGCTGTTTTTT. The chain couples TRBV11-3 to TRBJ2-2, with D hard to call. Trimming pared 3 bases from V and 4 bases from J, leaving 9 bases between. The CDR3 consists of 14 residues. Germline V gene sequence: CDR1 SGHNT, CDR2 YENEEA.

The chain combines TRBV6-6 with TRBJ2-1; no definite D call. From germline, CDR1 is MNHNY and CDR2 SVGAGI (reference sequence). The germline V and J ends were trimmed by 5 bases and 5 bases, with 16 bases remaining between them. CDR3 length: 15 residues. CDR3 nucleotides: TGTGCCAGCAGTACCTCGCGGAGACGTGACAATGAGCAGTTCTTC. Translating gives CASSTSRRRDNEQFF.

The genes are TRBV6-4 and TRBJ2-3, with 7 nucleotides matching TRBD2. Losses at the gene ends were 10 bases for V and 5 bases for J; bases not matched to a gene: 21. The germline CDR1 and CDR2 sequences are MRHNA and SNTAGT. The CDR3 extends over 17 amino acids. The CDR3 loop reads CANLPPGTTPVEDTQYF. Written as DNA, the CDR3 is TGTGCCAACTTGCCCCCTGGGACTACCCCTGTTGAAGATACGCAGTATTTT.

CDR3 sequence reads: CASSLGQWTDTQYF. The CDR3 DNA sequence: TGCGCCAGCAGCTTGGGACAGTGGACAGATACGCAGTATTTT. The genes are TRBV5-1 and TRBJ2-3; perhaps TRBD1 as D (5 bases). Germline CDR1 SGHRS, CDR2 YFSETQ. The V and J ends lost 0 bases and 3 bases respectively, with 8 bases between them. The CDR3 is 14 amino acids.

The rearrangement uses TRBV7-9 and TRBJ1-1; weak D call: TRBD1 (5 bases). The CDR3 is 15 amino acids. Trimming removed 5 bases from V and 4 bases from J, with 17 bases in between. In germline, CDR1 is SEHNR, CDR2 FQNEAQ (reference sequence). CDR3 in DNA: TGTGCCAGCAGCGCATCAAGCAGGGTGGGCACTGAAGCTTTCTTT. This codes for CASSASSRVGTEAFF. The full variable domain, its missing parts supplied by reference TRBV7-9 and TRBJ1-1, is DTGVSQNPRHKITKRGQNVTFRCDPISEHNRLYWYRQTLGQGPEFLTYFQNEAQLEKSRLLSDRFSAERPKGSFSTLEIQRTEQGDSAMYLCASSASSRVGTEAFFGQGTRLTVV.

The rearrangement joins TRBV2 to TRBJ2-7; D remains unclear. Trimming cost V 5 bases and J 5 bases, with 16 bases left between them. The CDR3 extends over 14 amino acids. The germline CDR1 and CDR2 sequences are SNHLY and FYNNEI. DNA for the CDR3: TGTGCCAGCAGTCCCCGCGTGGGCATTAACGAGCAGTACTTC. Translating gives CASSPRVGINEQYF.

The chain has TRBV7-2 and TRBJ2-7, with 10 nucleotides matching TRBD2. Trimming removed 5 bases from V and 0 bases from J; junction bases left unmatched: 10. The CDR3 length is 17 residues. Germline V gene sequence: CDR1 SGHTA, CDR2 FQGNSA. CDR3 coding DNA: TGTGCCAGCAGCCTCGGGACTAGCGTGATAAGCTCCTACGAGCAGTACTTC. This sequence encodes CASSLGTSVISSYEQYF.

This clone has a single count. V is TRBV2 and J is TRBJ1-2, with TRBD1 matching 9 bases. Germline V gene data show CDR1 as SNHLY and CDR2 as FYNNEI. This CDR3 has 14 residues. V lost 1 base, J lost 7 bases, and 4 bases stayed unmatched. CDR3 sequence reads: CASSEGTGALGYTF. The DNA of the CDR3 is TGTGCCAGCAGTGAAGGGACAGGGGCCCTTGGCTACACCTTC.

The chain recombines TRBV4-1 with TRBJ2-7; 9 bases are shared with TRBD2. Germline CDR1 reads MGHRA; CDR2 reads YSYEKL. The CDR3 totals 17 residues. V shed 0 bases and J 0 bases; nucleotides not matched to a gene: 6. CDR3 in DNA: TGCGCCAGCAGCCAAGATATCCCGACTAGCGGCTCCTACGAGCAGTACTTC. Protein sequence: CASSQDIPTSGSYEQYF.

This chain links TRBV28 with TRBJ2-2, with unresolved D. The V gene lost 0 bases and the J gene lost 8 bases, with 13 bases spanning the gap. Germline V gene lookup returns CDR1 MDHEN and CDR2 SYDVKM. There are 15 residues in the CDR3. CDR3 bases: TGTGCCAGCAGTTTATGGAGCAAATCTTTAGGGGAGCTGTTTTTT. Protein sequence: CASSLWSKSLGELFF.

V is TRBV30 and J is TRBJ1-2, with 7 nucleotides matching TRBD1. The CDR3 contains 13 residues. With V trimmed by 5 bases and J by 2 bases, 5 bases remained unmatched. CDR1 and CDR2 (germline): GTSNPN, SVGIG (reference sequence). In DNA, the CDR3 is TGTGCCTGGCGACAGGGTGGGAACTATGGCTACACCTTC. Translation: CAWRQGGNYGYTF.

This clone was recorded only once. The genes are TRBV6-5 and TRBJ2-2; a weak D match, TRBD1 (6 bases). In germline, CDR1 is MNHEY, CDR2 SVGAGI. V lost 2 bases to trimming and J lost 5 bases, with 12 bases between them. This CDR3 comprises 15 residues. The DNA of the CDR3 is TGTGCCAGCAGTTACGGGGGCAGCAAAACCGGGGAGCTGTTTTTT. Translated: CASSYGGSKTGELFF.

This clone was observed a single time. The J gene is TRBJ1-1, the V gene TRBV9; tentative D call: TRBD1 (6 bases). This CDR3 comprises 15 residues. CDR1 is SGDLS, CDR2 YYNGEE, per germline. V lost 3 bases to trimming and J lost 2 bases, with 14 bases between them. CDR3 coding DNA: TGTGCCAGCAGCGGAGGGGGGGGTTCCAACACTGAAGCTTTCTTT. It codes for CASSGGGGSNTEAFF.

This clone was seen once. This chain uses TRBV28 with TRBJ1-2; D is possibly TRBD1 (6 bases). CDR1 and CDR2 from the germline V gene are MDHEN and SYDVKM. The V end lost 3 bases, the J end lost 0 bases, and 17 bases lay between the germline ends. The length of the CDR3 is 17 residues. CDR3 nucleotides: TGTGCCAGCAGTTTCGCGATGACAGGTTTAGCTAACTATGGCTACACCTTC. Translated, it gives CASSFAMTGLANYGYTF.

The count of this clone is one. DNA of the CDR3: TGTGCCAGTAGTACCACAGTACAAGAGACCCAGTACTTC. Translation: CASSTTVQETQYF. The chain uses TRBV19 and TRBJ2-5; D is ambiguous. CDR3 length: 13 residues. V was cut by 4 bases and J by 2 bases, with 8 bases left in between. CDR1 LNHDA and CDR2 SQIVND come from the germline V gene (reference sequence). The entire variable domain, with the rest obtained from reference TRBV19 and TRBJ2-5, is as follows: DGGITQSPKYLFRKEGQNVTLSCEQNLNHDAMYWYRQDPGQGLRLIYYSQIVNDFQKGDIAEGYSVSREKKESFPLTVTSAQKNPTAFYLCASSTTVQETQYFGPGTRLLVL.

This clone was seen at least ten times. The rearrangement links TRBV6-5 to TRBJ1-5; possibly TRBD1 for D (5 bases). Germline CDR1 and CDR2: MNHEY and SVGAGI. Trimming cost V 6 bases and J 4 bases, with 13 bases left between them. This CDR3 has 14 residues. The CDR3 spells CASSAGLQNQPQHF. The CDR3 nucleotides are TGTGCCAGCAGCGCGGGACTACAAAATCAGCCCCAGCATTTT.

The genes are TRBV28 and TRBJ2-7, with 7 bases lining up with TRBD2. CDR3 length equals 15 residues. V trimming: 5 bases; J trimming: 0 bases; junction bases outside the gene matches: 7. Germline CDR1 and CDR2: MDHEN and SYDVKM. The CDR3 loop is CASSLAVSSSYEQYF. CDR3 in DNA: TGTGCCAGCAGTCTAGCGGTTAGTAGCTCCTACGAGCAGTACTTC.